This T cell receptor beta chain was sequenced for a study of T cell responses to AZD1222 COVID-19 vaccine (dated by TCRdb to about 2021). About the investigation overall: TCR sequencing covered over 230 trial participants: about 210 given two doses of AZD1222 and 26 given two doses of MenACWY control vaccine. Trial participants were enrolled by age into 18-55, 56-69 and 70-plus year subgroups, with around 140, 26 and 57 TCR-sequenced participants respectively. What the authors observed across the whole study: In the small 56-69-year group, the increase in depth fell short of significance, most likely because of low power. CD4 TCRs associated with the vaccine covered the entire spike protein, and the dominant responses were in regions 160-218 and 743-854. After two AZD1222 doses, spike-specific TCR breadth and depth were significantly higher than at day 0 and than in MenACWY recipients. Conclusions about previously exposed vaccinees were limited because only 5 or 6 AZD1222 recipients were SARS-CoV-2 seropositive at baseline. Most participants were white British and females outnumbered males, and the authors suggested that clonal diversity may have been underestimated. Because no day 14 peak-response samples were available, the repertoires could be characterized only after the peak T cell response. Nearly half of unique spike-specific TCRs reportedly recognized epitopes outside regions mutated in the B.1.351 and B.1.1.7 variants.

Trimmed from V: 5 bases; trimmed from J: 7 bases; junction bases lacking a gene match: 10. Including cysteine and phenylalanine, the CDR3 has 13 amino acids. Here the CDR3 DNA is all that survives: 39 bases in frame from base 1. According to the germline V gene (reference sequence), CDR1 reads GTSNPN and CDR2 reads SVGIG. This sample's time point label indicates: about 28 days (+/-7) after the second vaccine dose. AZD1222 recipients with second doses at about 4 weeks or about 12 weeks were pooled, because spike-specific TCR depth and breadth did not differ between schedules. Samples from vaccinated people were obtained from the UK trials COV001 and COV002, which included a single-blind randomized controlled phase 2/3 trial of AZD1222 (ChAdOx1 nCoV-19) in healthy adults. For TCRbeta chain sequencing, PBMC samples from trial participants were taken at day 0 and at day 28 after the second dose. This clone has a handful of counts. Its antigen is currently not known. No much larger clone is present one base from it, and per-base qualities are unavailable.

The CDR3 regions of human TCRbeta chains were subjected to immunosequencing. The source study handled its data this way. Repertoire TCRs were checked for matches against a reference library of SARS-CoV-2-specific TCRs that had been generated using the MIRA antigen-specificity platform. Breadth was defined as the fraction of unique TCRs that were SARS-CoV-2-associated, and depth was defined as the fraction of total T cells that were SARS-CoV-2-associated. Using the MIRA data, each spike-specific TCR was mapped to the spike region that the TCR reacts to and placed in a CD4 or CD8 class. Log10-transformed breadth and depth values were compared by one-way ANOVA with Sidak's multiple comparisons tests. This is the immuneACCESS table as TCRdb keeps it, with only in-frame sequences that have V and J called. A part of the clones is gone; compared with another copy, unresolved V genes explain less than half, and the rest is unexplained. Clonal size and the V and J genes are those of that table, whereas D and trimming came from the DNA. This sample holds more than 85,000 clones; 88% were observed only once. The ten largest clonotypes hold roughly 15% of the sample.

This receptor was obtained from an adult who received the AZD1222 COVID-19 vaccine. The sequenced sample was peripheral blood, obtained 28 days after the second AZD1222 dose. Recombination linked TRBV30 to TRBJ1-2, and TRBD1 aligns with 7 junction nucleotides. The sequence in DNA is TGTGCCTGGGAGACAGGGCACACTGGTGGCTACACCTTC. The translation is CAWETGHTGGYTF.